Below, 30 T cell receptor beta chains from the same sample are listed, as sequenced in a study of cytomegalovirus exposure and HLA in healthy donors. PCR primers comprised 60 Vbeta and 13 Jbeta primers. Data came from immunoSEQ multiplex PCR; TCRdb stores just in-frame clones and leaves some out. The repertoire includes 120,000 or so clones, 70% to 80% of them detected once, and 1.5% to 2.5% sits in the top ten. Sequencing was performed on PBMCs. Source of these receptors: a man between 18 and 29 years old in good health and CMV-seronegative.

The gene calls are TRBV11-2 and TRBJ2-7; 9 nucleotides agree with TRBD1. This CDR3 is built from 15 residues. The V and J ends lost 1 base and 2 bases, in that order; junction bases with no gene match: 3. Germline V gene data show CDR1 as SGHAT and CDR2 as FQNNGV. The CDR3 nucleotides are TGTGCCAGCAGCTTAGTTCGGACAGGGGCCTACGAGCAGTACTTC. Protein product: CASSLVRTGAYEQYF.

The chain has TRBV30 and TRBJ2-7; D not certain. Germline values: CDR1 GTSNPN, CDR2 SVGIG (reference sequence). CDR3 length equals 11 residues. Trimming took off 3 bases at V and 3 bases at J, with 6 bases between the two ends. CDR3 in amino acids: CAWSLGYEQYF. CDR3 coding DNA: TGTGCCTGGAGCCTCGGCTACGAGCAGTACTTC. The full variable domain, its missing parts supplied by reference TRBV30 and TRBJ2-7, is SQTIHQWPATLVQPVGSPLSLECTVEGTSNPNLYWYRQAAGRGLQLLFYSVGIGQISSEVPQNLSASRPQDRQFILSSKKLLLSDSGFYLCAWSLGYEQYFGPGTRLTVT.

The chain employs TRBV27 and TRBJ2-2; TRBD1 matches 8 bases. With V trimmed by 3 bases and J by 2 bases, 2 bases remained unmatched. CDR1 is MNHEY and CDR2 is SMNVEV in the germline V gene (reference sequence). The CDR3 is 15 amino acids. CDR3 loop: CASSFGQGNTGELFF. The CDR3 DNA reads TGTGCCAGCAGTTTTGGACAGGGAAACACCGGGGAGCTGTTTTTT.

This clone was seen only a few times. The chain couples TRBV28 to TRBJ2-2; D perhaps matches TRBD2 (5 bases). The CDR3 spans 13 residues. V was cut by 6 bases and J by 1 base, with 6 bases left in between. Germline V gene lookup returns CDR1 MDHEN and CDR2 SYDVKM. Here the CDR3 reads CASRGLNTGELFF. CDR3 bases: TGTGCCAGCAGAGGACTGAACACCGGGGAGCTGTTTTTT.

The rearrangement uses TRBV28 and TRBJ1-2; maybe TRBD1 (6 bases). Trimming shortened V by 10 bases and J by 2 bases, and 17 bases separated the two germline ends. Germline V gives CDR1 MDHEN, CDR2 SYDVKM. CDR3 size: 14 residues. The CDR3 sequence: CAIRDTKANYGYTF. CDR3 DNA: TGTGCCATCAGGGACACCAAAGCCAACTATGGCTACACCTTC.

The gene calls are TRBV7-6 and TRBJ2-3, with 10 positions matching TRBD2. Looked up from germline, CDR1 is SGHVS and CDR2 is FNYEAQ. This CDR3 is built from 15 residues. V lost 5 bases to trimming and J lost 4 bases; unmatched junction nucleotides: 6. The CDR3: CASSLSSGRADTQYF. CDR3 bases: TGTGCCAGCAGCCTGTCTAGCGGGAGAGCAGATACGCAGTATTTT.

The rearrangement joins TRBV7-3 to TRBJ1-1; weak D call: TRBD1 (6 bases). Trimming shortened V by 5 bases and J by 1 base, and 14 bases separated the two germline ends. In germline, CDR1 is SGHTA, CDR2 FQGTGA. The CDR3 contains 15 residues. The CDR3 is CASSPLQGPNTEAFF. The DNA of the CDR3 is TGTGCCAGCAGCCCCCTCCAGGGGCCGAACACTGAAGCTTTCTTT.

CDR3 bases: TGTGCCAGCTCCGGGACCAGGGGATTCAATGAGCAGTTCTTC. Translating it yields CASSGTRGFNEQFF. The V gene is TRBV18, the J gene TRBJ2-1, with TRBD1 as a possible D gene (6 bases). The CDR3 is 14 residues long. V lost 6 bases, J lost 6 bases, and 15 bases lay in between. The V gene's germline CDR1 is KGHSH and CDR2 LQKENI.

This clone was seen a few times. The chain combines TRBV2 with TRBJ2-7; no definite D call. The CDR3 is 12 residues long. With 8 bases removed from V and 3 bases from J, the gap between germline ends came to 11 bases. Germline assignment: CDR1 SNHLY and CDR2 FYNNEI. The CDR3 reads CASRVQSYEQYF. The CDR3 DNA sequence: TGTGCCAGCCGTGTACAGAGCTACGAGCAGTACTTC.

This chain joins TRBV6-4 and TRBJ2-1; D is perhaps TRBD1 (6 bases). V lost 5 bases to trimming and J lost 1 base, with 24 bases between them. This CDR3 comprises 19 residues. Germline CDR1 reads MRHNA; CDR2 reads SNTAGT. CDR3 in amino acids: CASSLRMMGAAGSYNEQFF. The CDR3 DNA sequence: TGTGCCAGCAGTCTAAGGATGATGGGGGCGGCAGGTTCCTACAATGAGCAGTTCTTC.

This clone was detected only once. The CDR3 nucleotides are TGTGCCAGCTCACCGACAGGGGCTAACTATGGCTACACCTTC. Protein product: CASSPTGANYGYTF. The chain links TRBV18 to TRBJ1-2; 8 nucleotides line up with TRBD1. Germline trimming cut 3 bases from V and 0 bases from J; bases unmatched to any gene: 0. Looked up from germline, CDR1 is KGHSH and CDR2 is LQKENI. CDR3 length: 14 amino acids.

The CDR3 is CASSFPPFGTLNRADTQYF. CDR3 bases: TGTGCCAGCAGCTTCCCTCCGTTTGGGACATTAAACCGGGCAGATACGCAGTATTTT. The chain combines TRBV7-9 with TRBJ2-3, with D maybe TRBD1 (6 bases). This CDR3 spans 19 amino acids. Trimming shortened V by 3 bases and J by 4 bases, and 26 bases separated the two germline ends. Germline lookup yields CDR1 SEHNR and CDR2 FQNEAQ (reference sequence).

The rearrangement links TRBV5-4 to TRBJ2-3; a possible D gene is TRBD2 (6 bases). The CDR3 extends over 14 amino acids. Germline V gives CDR1 SGHNT, CDR2 YYREEE (reference sequence). V dropped 9 bases and J dropped 1 base, with 15 bases sitting between them. The CDR3 nucleotides read TGTGCCACACACGGGCGGGACCGCACAGATACGCAGTATTTT. This codes for CATHGRDRTDTQYF.

J is TRBJ1-2 and V is TRBV2; TRBD1 matches 7 bases. Trimming took 7 bases from V and 0 from J; bases not matched to a gene: 8. Germline CDR1 is SNHLY and CDR2 is FYNNEI. The CDR3 covers 15 residues. CDR3 in DNA: TGTGCCAGCACCTCCCCGACAGGGCCTAACTATGGCTACACCTTC. It encodes CASTSPTGPNYGYTF.

This clone occurred a few times. This chain uses TRBV7-9 with TRBJ1-1, with 9 bases matching TRBD1. V was clipped by 1 base and J by 4 bases; unmatched bases: 4. The CDR3 totals 15 residues. Per the germline V gene, CDR1 is SEHNR and CDR2 is FQNEAQ (reference sequence). CDR3 DNA sequence: TGTGCCAGCAGCTTAGGACAGGGGGGAACCACTGAAGCTTTCTTT. Amino acid sequence: CASSLGQGGTTEAFF. Full variable domain (rest looked up from reference TRBV7-9 and TRBJ1-1): DTGVSQNPRHKITKRGQNVTFRCDPISEHNRLYWYRQTLGQGPEFLTYFQNEAQLEKSRLLSDRFSAERPKGSFSTLEIQRTEQGDSAMYLCASSLGQGGTTEAFFGQGTRLTVV.

The rearrangement links TRBV6-5 to TRBJ2-1; 11 bases match TRBD2. From germline, CDR1 is MNHEY and CDR2 SVGAGI. Trimming took 6 bases from V and 5 from J; bases not matched to a gene: 6. The CDR3 spans 15 residues. The CDR3 nucleotides read TGTGCCAGCAGAACAGGGACTAGCGGAAACAATGAGCAGTTCTTC. This sequence encodes CASRTGTSGNNEQFF.

V usage is TRBV18 and J usage is TRBJ2-4; tentative D call: TRBD1 (5 bases). This CDR3 has 16 amino acids. CDR1 KGHSH and CDR2 LQKENI come from the germline V gene. The V end was cut by 5 bases, the J end by 0 bases, with 14 bases between. The CDR3 DNA follows: TGTGCCAGCTCAGACCCAGGGAACGTAGCCAAAAACATTCAGTACTTC. Amino acids: CASSDPGNVAKNIQYF.

The rearrangement uses TRBV19 and TRBJ2-5; maybe TRBD2 (6 bases). The germline V gene has CDR1 LNHDA and CDR2 SQIVND (reference sequence). This CDR3 has 15 amino acids. With 5 bases removed from V and 0 bases from J, the gap between germline ends came to 13 bases. CDR3 in DNA: TGTGCCAGTAGTTTAAGAGGGGACTACCAAGAGACCCAGTACTTC. Its translation is CASSLRGDYQETQYF. The full variable domain, its missing parts supplied by reference TRBV19 and TRBJ2-5, is DGGITQSPKYLFRKEGQNVTLSCEQNLNHDAMYWYRQDPGQGLRLIYYSQIVNDFQKGDIAEGYSVSREKKESFPLTVTSAQKNPTAFYLCASSLRGDYQETQYFGPGTRLLVL.

The CDR3 reads CASSLFGDRDYNEQFF. DNA for the CDR3: TGTGCCAGCAGTTTATTTGGGGACAGAGACTACAATGAGCAGTTCTTC. The rearrangement links TRBV28 to TRBJ2-1, with 7 nucleotides matching TRBD1. The CDR3 consists of 16 residues. Germline CDR1 and CDR2: MDHEN and SYDVKM. V lost 1 base, J lost 3 bases, and 6 bases stayed unmatched.

This clone was observed a single time. V is TRBV7-2 and J is TRBJ2-3; the D is unclear. Trimming removed 5 bases from V and 0 bases from J, with 6 bases in between. The germline V gene has CDR1 SGHTA and CDR2 FQGNSA. The CDR3 covers 13 residues. The CDR3 region has the DNA TGTGCCAGCAGCCCCTACAGCACAGATACGCAGTATTTT. Protein sequence: CASSPYSTDTQYF. Full variable domain (outside the CDR3, taken from reference TRBV7-2 and TRBJ2-3): GAGVSQSPSNKVTEKGKDVELRCDPISGHTALYWYRQSLGQGLEFLIYFQGNSAPDKSGLPSDRFSAERTGGSVSTLTIQRTQQEDSAVYLCASSPYSTDTQYFGPGTRLTVL.

The chain combines TRBV5-1 with TRBJ2-7, with D perhaps matching TRBD2 (5 bases). V lost 3 bases and J 0 bases, leaving 13 bases between the germline ends. The CDR3 loop spans 15 amino acids. From germline, CDR1 is SGHRS and CDR2 YFSETQ. The CDR3 loop is CASSSKAGPSYEQYV. The CDR3 DNA is TGCGCCAGCAGCTCGAAGGCGGGCCCCTCCTACGAGCAGTACGTC.

In this sample, this clone turned up a few times. The V gene is TRBV10-3, the J gene TRBJ1-1; D perhaps matches TRBD1 (5 bases). CDR3 length: 13 amino acids. The ends were cut back, 4 bases at V and 2 bases at J, with 8 bases in the middle. Germline lookup yields CDR1 ENHRY and CDR2 SYGVKD. CDR3: CAISGTYNTEAFF. CDR3 in DNA: TGTGCCATCAGTGGGACATACAACACTGAAGCTTTCTTT.

The genes are TRBV6-1 and TRBJ1-5; 9 bases fit TRBD1. This CDR3 is built from 13 residues. V lost 8 bases to trimming and J lost 15 bases; unmatched junction nucleotides: 14. Germline assignment: CDR1 MNHNS and CDR2 SASEGT. In DNA, the CDR3 is TGTGCCAGCGATTTGGGGACAGGGAGTGAATGGCATTTT. It encodes CASDLGTGSEWHF.

The chain carries TRBV6-5 and TRBJ1-3, with 10 bases that match TRBD1. Per germline, CDR1 MNHEY and CDR2 SVGAGI. The CDR3 has 15 residues. The ends lost 6 bases at V and 2 bases at J; junction bases unmatched: 4. The CDR3 coding sequence is TGTGCCAGCAGAAGACAGGGGGCAACTGGAAACACCATATATTTT. It specifies CASRRQGATGNTIYF.

The rearrangement uses TRBV28 and TRBJ1-1; weak D call: TRBD1 (6 bases). Germline V gene lookup returns CDR1 MDHEN and CDR2 SYDVKM. This CDR3 comprises 16 residues. V was shortened by 10 bases and J by 2 bases, with 23 bases between the two germline ends. The CDR3 protein is CATKAGGLEPNTEAFF. The DNA of the CDR3 is TGTGCCACAAAAGCCGGGGGGCTTGAACCTAACACTGAAGCTTTCTTT.

This clone was seen more than once but under ten times. The DNA is omitted, as the CDR3 cannot be located on it reliably, and the CDR3 follows TCRdb's listing. The CDR3 is CASSLYFGQGIFF. The chain employs TRBV7-9 and TRBJ1-4; the table names TRBD1, a call not compared with the DNA. Inclusive of both ends, the CDR3 amounts to 13 amino acids. The germline V gene encodes CDR1 SEHNR and CDR2 FQNEAQ (reference sequence).

The gene calls are TRBV7-9 and TRBJ1-1; 7 bases line up with TRBD1. The CDR3 covers 14 residues. V dropped 5 bases and J dropped 7; count of bases not matched to a gene: 10. Germline-derived CDR1 and CDR2 are SEHNR and FQNEAQ (reference sequence). The CDR3 is CASSRKGQQNEAFF. CDR3 sequence (DNA): TGTGCCAGCAGCCGAAAGGGACAGCAGAATGAAGCTTTCTTT.

As concerns this clone: One end of the junction is discordant with germline, which a read error may explain. J is TRBJ2-3 and V is TRBV6-1, with D unresolved. The CDR3 consists of 14 residues. In germline, CDR1 is MNHNS, CDR2 SASEGT. The CDR3 nucleotides read TGTGCCAGCAGTGTTGGCTGGAGCATAGATACGCAGTATTTT. It codes for CASSVGWSIDTQYF.

The rearrangement links TRBV9 to TRBJ2-5, with D tentatively TRBD2 (5 bases). The V end lost 1 base, the J end lost 2 bases, and 12 bases lay between the germline ends. Germline loops: CDR1 SGDLS, CDR2 YYNGEE. The CDR3 covers 15 residues. Written as DNA, the CDR3 is TGTGCCAGCAGCGTACATGCACTAGATCAAGAGACCCAGTACTTC. Translated: CASSVHALDQETQYF.

CDR3 sequence (DNA): TGTGCCAGCAGCCAAACAGGGATGTTGGAGACCCAGTACTTC. Its translation: CASSQTGMLETQYF. V and J are TRBV7-9 and TRBJ2-5, with D perhaps TRBD1 (6 bases). With 5 bases removed from V and 5 bases from J, the gap between germline ends came to 15 bases. Germline-derived CDR1 and CDR2 are SEHNR and FQNEAQ (reference sequence). The length of the CDR3 is 14 residues.